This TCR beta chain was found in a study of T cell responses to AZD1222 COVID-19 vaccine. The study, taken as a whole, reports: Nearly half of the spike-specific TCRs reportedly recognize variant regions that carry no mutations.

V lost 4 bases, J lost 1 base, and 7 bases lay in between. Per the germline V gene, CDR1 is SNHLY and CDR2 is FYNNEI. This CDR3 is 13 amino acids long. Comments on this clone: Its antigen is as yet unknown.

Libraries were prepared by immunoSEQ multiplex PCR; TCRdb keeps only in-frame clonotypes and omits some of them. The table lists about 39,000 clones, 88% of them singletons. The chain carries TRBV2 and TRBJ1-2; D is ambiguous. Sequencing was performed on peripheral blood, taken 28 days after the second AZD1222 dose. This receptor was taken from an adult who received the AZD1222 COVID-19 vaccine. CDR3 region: CASSADNNYGYTF. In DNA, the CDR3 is TGTGCCAGCAGTGCCGACAATAACTATGGCTACACCTTC.